This section outlines one TCR beta chain sequence together with its context. The antigen is unknown. Adult donors, all healthy and HIV-negative, had no recent acute infections or vaccinations. Those who donated, Caucasian adults without exception, all lived in Nashville, Tennessee. The data were taken from a study of shared clonotypes between healthy human individuals. Study findings and constraints: Donor scarcity curtailed the genetic and exposure-history diversity represented herein.

Execution of the assay was at deep level. Repertoires were generated with immunoSEQ multiplex PCR, while TCRdb's copy carries only in-frame clones and drops some. The sample holds 450,000 to 550,000 clones; more than 65% are singletons and the top ten take 13%. Sequenced material: PBMCs. The clonotype was recovered from a woman between 40 and 55 years old in good health. Some clones in this sample may be carry-over from other donors' samples.

CDR3 in amino acids: CASSEYLYEQYF. Written as DNA, the CDR3 is TGTGCCAGCAGTGAATATCTCTACGAGCAGTACTTC. V gene TRBV2 combines with J gene TRBJ2-7; D is ambiguous. CDR1 is SNHLY and CDR2 is FYNNEI in the germline V gene. V lost 2 bases and J lost 3, with 5 bases in between. The CDR3 is 12 residues long.